The rows below give T cell receptor beta chains drawn from one sample of a study of cytomegalovirus exposure and HLA in healthy donors. Clones were read by immunoSEQ multiplex PCR, and TCRdb kept only the in-frame ones, dropping some. Of over 110,000 clones in the sample, about 80% are singletons; the top ten hold about 6.8%. The sequenced material came from PBMCs. The receptors originated from a woman aged 40-49 years in good health and CMV-seropositive. CDR3s include the opening cysteine and the closing phenylalanine or tryptophan. Each record gives: D gene, V gene, J gene, clone size, CDR3 protein, CDR3 DNA. D genes are given only for firm matches. Size is omitted from some rows. Given values are once, few, many or a class for expanded clones.

.,TRBV10-1,TRBJ2-5,.,CASSPGEQETQYF,TGCGCCAGCAGTCCGGGGGAGCAAGAGACCCAGTACTTC
.,TRBV30,TRBJ2-1,.,CAWGQYNEQFF,TGTGCCTGGGGCCAGTACAATGAGCAGTTCTTC
.,TRBV6-1,TRBJ2-1,.,CASSEYIRTDYNEQFF,TGTGCCAGCAGTGAATATATCAGGACTGACTACAATGAGCAGTTCTTC
.,TRBV21-1,TRBJ1-3,.,CASSKALTGAPSGNTIYF,TGTGCCAGCAGCAAAGCCCTAACAGGGGCACCCTCTGGAAACACCATATATTTT
TRBD2,TRBV5-1,TRBJ2-7,few,CASRKLAGDSYEQYF,TGCGCCAGCAGAAAACTAGCGGGTGATTCCTACGAGCAGTACTTC
.,TRBV27,TRBJ1-1,.,CASSLAWGLGGRGTEAFF,TGTGCCAGCAGTTTGGCTTGGGGGCTGGGAGGGAGAGGCACTGAAGCTTTCTTT
.,TRBV15,TRBJ2-1,.,CATSSDWDNEQFF,TGTGCCACCAGCTCGGACTGGGATAATGAGCAGTTCTTC
.,TRBV7-8,TRBJ2-5,.,CASSLVGLQETQYF,TGTGCCAGCAGCTTAGTTGGTCTACAAGAGACCCAGTACTTC
.,TRBV9,TRBJ2-7,.,CASSPQVSLYEQYF,TGTGCCAGCAGCCCGCAGGTATCACTCTACGAGCAGTACTTC
.,TRBV13,TRBJ2-7,.,CASSGHYEQYF,TGTGCCAGCAGCGGGCACTACGAGCAGTACTTC
TRBD1,TRBV18,TRBJ1-3,few,CASSPLDGQGDGNTIYF,TGTGCCAGCTCACCATTGGACGGACAGGGTGATGGAAACACCATATATTTT
TRBD2,TRBV19,TRBJ2-3,.,CASPLGGSGSGSTDTQYF,TGTGCCAGTCCCCTGGGGGGTAGCGGGAGCGGGAGCACAGATACGCAGTATTTT
TRBD1,TRBV28,TRBJ2-7,.,CASSSTTGEYF,TGTGCCAGCAGTTCCACGACAGGGGAGTACTTC
TRBD1,TRBV7-8,TRBJ2-7,few,CASSGRTGENEQYF,TGTGCCAGCAGTGGCCGGACAGGGGAGAACGAGCAGTACTTC
TRBD1,TRBV7-9,TRBJ2-2,few,CASRPGQGYTGELFF,TGTGCCAGCAGACCGGGACAGGGCTACACCGGGGAGCTGTTTTTT
.,TRBV29-1,TRBJ2-3,.,CSARDSTQYF,TGCAGCGCGCGGGATTCTACGCAGTATTTT
.,TRBV28,TRBJ2-2,once,CASSFPTGELFF,TGTGCCAGCAGTTTCCCGACCGGGGAGCTGTTTTTT
.,TRBV4-2,TRBJ1-5,.,CASSQAGVSNQPQHF,TGTGCCAGCAGCCAAGCGGGAGTGTCAAATCAGCCCCAGCATTTT
TRBD1,TRBV30,TRBJ1-1,.,CAWSRGSGTGGTEAFF,TGTGCCTGGAGTAGGGGATCCGGGACAGGAGGGACTGAAGCTTTCTTT
TRBD1,TRBV5-1,TRBJ2-6,.,CASRYGTGQDVLTF,TGCGCCAGCAGGTACGGGACAGGGCAAGACGTCCTGACTTTC
.,TRBV27,TRBJ2-5,.,CASQATGDNF,TGTGCCAGCCAGGCGACAGGCGATAACTTC
.,TRBV2,TRBJ1-2,.,CASSEWRGGGYTF,TGTGCCAGCAGTGAGTGGAGGGGTGGTGGCTACACCTTC
TRBD1,TRBV11-2,TRBJ1-1,.,CASSLGGQGSTFF,TGTGCCAGCAGCTTAGGGGGACAGGGATCGACTTTCTTT
.,TRBV2,TRBJ2-5,.,CASNTGVGETQYF,TGTGCCAGCAATACGGGGGTCGGGGAGACCCAGTACTTC
TRBD1,TRBV19,TRBJ2-5,.,CASSRRDRGETQYF,TGTGCCAGTAGTAGACGGGACAGGGGAGAGACCCAGTACTTC
TRBD2,TRBV11-3,TRBJ2-3,.,CASSLDGGLAANTQYF,TGTGCCAGCAGCTTAGATGGGGGACTAGCGGCCAATACGCAGTATTTT
.,TRBV18,TRBJ1-1,.,CASSPLTGTEAFF,TGTGCCAGCTCACCTCTAACCGGGACAGAAGCTTTCTTT
.,TRBV7-9,TRBJ1-3,few,CASSPDDWSSGNTIYF,TGTGCCAGCAGCCCCGACGATTGGAGCTCTGGAAACACCATATATTTT
.,TRBV7-9,TRBJ2-2,.,CASSLGTGSHTGELFF,TGTGCCAGCAGCTTGGGAACAGGGTCTCACACCGGGGAGCTGTTTTTT
.,TRBV7-9,TRBJ1-1,.,CASSFGGLKFEAFF,TGTGCCAGCAGCTTTGGGGGGTTGAAGTTTGAAGCTTTCTTT
.,TRBV7-9,TRBJ2-2,few,CASSLIDAGGELFF,TGTGCCAGCAGCTTAATCGATGCGGGCGGGGAGCTGTTTTTT
TRBD2,TRBV5-1,TRBJ2-3,.,CASRDPIGAGGPRTDTQYF,TGCGCCAGCAGGGACCCAATTGGGGCGGGAGGGCCAAGGACAGATACGCAGTATTTT
TRBD1,TRBV10-3,TRBJ2-2,.,CAIRDSGTGVVGNTGELFF,TGTGCCATCAGGGATTCCGGGACAGGGGTCGTCGGTAACACCGGGGAGCTGTTTTTT
.,TRBV6-5,TRBJ2-1,.,CASSDLALGYNEQFF,TGTGCCAGCAGTGACTTGGCCCTCGGGTACAATGAGCAGTTCTTC
.,TRBV20-1,TRBJ2-5,.,CSAITQETQYF,TGCAGTGCTATTACTCAAGAGACCCAGTACTTC
TRBD1,TRBV19,TRBJ2-7,.,CASSRDRAFEQYF,TGTGCCAGCAGCCGGGACAGGGCATTCGAGCAGTACTTC
.,TRBV10-3,TRBJ2-7,.,CAISLDGGRFGQYF,TGTGCCATCAGCCTGGACGGAGGTCGTTTCGGGCAGTACTTC
TRBD2,TRBV27,TRBJ2-1,.,CASEGLAGLLF,TGTGCCAGCGAGGGACTAGCGGGTCTCCTCTTC